This T cell receptor beta chain was profiled in a study of T cells in women clearing cervical HPV infection. V was clipped by 3 bases and J by 4 bases; unmatched bases: 4. Germline CDR1 DFQATT, CDR2 SNEGSKA (reference sequence). The CDR3 loop spans 13 amino acids. Sequencing was performed with immunoSEQ multiplex PCR; in TCRdb, only in-frame clones are kept and a portion is missing. Its table lists around 21,000 clones. As concerns this clone: The CDR3 end falls 3 residues outside the read, so it is completed with the germline J gene.

This receptor was taken from a woman aged 18 to 75 with a cervical HPV16 infection that either progressed to CIN3+ or cleared (not recorded which). The specimen sequenced was blood buffy coat. This sequence joins TRBV20-1 and TRBJ2-3; 7 bases agree with TRBD2. The sequenced CDR3 bases are TGCAGTGCTAGGGGGGGGGTCCCAGATACG. Protein: CSARGGVPDT. The CDR3 as a whole reads CSARGGVPDTQYF.